The rows below give T cell receptor beta chains drawn from one sample of a study of T cells expressing NK-cell markers. TCRdb re-called the 5' RACE reads, yielding one record per CDR3 amino acid sequence without DNA. Recorded for this sample: 300,000 to 500,000 distinct CDR3 sequences. The material sequenced was blood T cells: a sorted CD56 or NKG2C T cell subset, CD4+ or CD8+ T cells, or bulk PBMC T cells (not recorded which). These TCRs come from a woman in her fifties or sixties in good health. Both conserved end residues are part of each CDR3.

15,TRBJ2-7,TRBV27,CASSFLRTGGGEQYF
13,TRBJ2-3,TRBV5-1,CASSLGRGDTQYF
13,TRBJ2-1,TRBV5-1,CASSLVLKYEQFF
12,TRBJ2-1,TRBV4-1,CASSQPYNEQFF
15,TRBJ2-3,TRBV5-1,CASSFGRASTDTQYF
17,TRBJ2-4,TRBV4-1,CASSQVRAGLAKNIQYF
13,TRBJ1-6,TRBV4-1,CASSQDAASPLHF
15,TRBJ2-5,TRBV11-3,CASSSPDRSVETQYF
16,TRBJ2-3,TRBV5-1,CASSLGAGAHTDTQYF
13,TRBJ1-5,TRBV24-1,CATESRSNQPQHF
11,TRBJ2-7,TRBV29-1,CSVSDTYEQYF
15,TRBJ2-1,TRBV4-1,CASSQEAGLVNEQFF
14,TRBJ1-1,TRBV5-1,CASSLERLGASAFF
13,TRBJ2-1,TRBV7-9,CASSLGVAGEQFF
16,TRBJ1-4,TRBV12-3/TRBV12-4,CASSFRAGVANEKLFF
16,TRBJ2-2,TRBV28,CASSSHGGWNTGELFF
14,TRBJ1-1,TRBV7-7,CASRAEGGRTEAFF
14,TRBJ2-4,TRBV18,CASDSGLAKNIQYF
16,TRBJ2-3,TRBV6-2/TRBV6-3,CASSYPLGGVRDTQYF
16,TRBJ2-5,TRBV7-6,CASSRLRGGLQETQYF
15,TRBJ2-3,TRBV20-1,CSASKDSGGTDTQYF
16,TRBJ2-5,TRBV7-9,CASSLGTGQYQETQYF
13,TRBJ2-2,TRBV29-1,CSVRRELTGELFF
14,TRBJ2-5,TRBV10-2,CASNPDGGKETQYF
15,TRBJ2-3,TRBV6-2/TRBV6-3,CASIERREDTDTQYF
13,TRBJ1-3,TRBV30,CAWSVGPGNTIYF
16,TRBJ1-1,TRBV4-2,CASSRVQGPMNTEAFF
20,TRBJ1-5,TRBV4-1,CASSQVPGGQGQFSNQPQHF
16,TRBJ1-4,TRBV14,CASSYKQGRWGEKLFF
13,TRBJ2-3,TRBV10-3,CAAERDGTDTQYF
14,TRBJ2-7,TRBV6-5,CASSLGRGQYEQYF
16,TRBJ2-1,TRBV27,CASSLSDWGLDNEQFF
14,TRBJ2-7,TRBV6-2/TRBV6-3,CASSAPGQGYEQYF
15,TRBJ2-1,TRBV12-3/TRBV12-4,CASRATESSYNEQFF
16,TRBJ2-3,TRBV12-3/TRBV12-4,CASSFLVFPPPDTQYF
15,TRBJ1-5,TRBV4-1,CASSQATLGNQPQHF
14,TRBJ2-3,TRBV5-1,CASSFGGPGDTQYF
14,TRBJ1-1,TRBV5-1,CASSRESTNTEAFF
16,TRBJ2-7,TRBV5-1,CASSLGIMGYAYEQYF
15,TRBJ2-7,TRBV6-2/TRBV6-3,CASNGLAGPSYEQYF
19,TRBJ2-3,TRBV4-2,CASSQEGLAGGPGTDTQYF
17,TRBJ1-6,TRBV7-8,CASSLVPGQGSNSPLHF
14,TRBJ2-1,TRBV5-1,CASSLGREGNEQFF
19,TRBJ2-3,TRBV6-5,CASSYSSRGGRVPLNTQYF
18,TRBJ1-5,TRBV12-3/TRBV12-4,CASSLWTGSLVGNQPQHF
14,TRBJ1-3,TRBV6-5,CASTTGGSGNTIYF
13,TRBJ2-5,TRBV11-3,CASTEQGPETQYF
15,TRBJ1-1,TRBV2,CASRIQRQGWTEAFF